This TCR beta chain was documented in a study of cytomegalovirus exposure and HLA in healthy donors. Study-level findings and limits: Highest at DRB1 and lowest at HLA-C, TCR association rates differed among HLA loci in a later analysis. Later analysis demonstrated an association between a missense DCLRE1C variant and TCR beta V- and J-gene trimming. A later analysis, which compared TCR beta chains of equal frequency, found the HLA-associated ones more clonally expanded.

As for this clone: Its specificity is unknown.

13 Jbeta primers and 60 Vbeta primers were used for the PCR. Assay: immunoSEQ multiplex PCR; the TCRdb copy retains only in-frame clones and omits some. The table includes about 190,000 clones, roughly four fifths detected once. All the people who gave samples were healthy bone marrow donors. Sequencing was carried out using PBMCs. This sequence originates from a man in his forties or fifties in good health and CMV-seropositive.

The CDR3 sequence: CASSLESRSGANVLTF. CDR3 DNA sequence: TGTGCCAGCAGCTTAGAAAGTAGATCTGGGGCCAACGTCCTGACTTTC. The V call is TRBV11-2, the J call TRBJ2-6; no clear D. Trimming stripped 0 bases from V and 1 base from J, with 7 bases between. CDR3 length equals 16 residues. The germline V gene has CDR1 SGHAT and CDR2 FQNNGV.